This TCR beta chain was sequenced during a study of Tregs in tolerant kidney transplant recipients. The method was immunoSEQ multiplex PCR; TCRdb's version includes in-frame clones alone and lacks a portion of them. The sample shows roughly 70,000 clones, about 83% of them seen only once. Regarding the study as a whole: No direct test of biological reproducibility was done here. Validation in larger populations is needed because few patients were studied.

Thawed PBMCs were FACS-sorted into unstimulated CD4+CD25+CD127- regulatory T cells, CD4+CD25- non-regulatory cells, CD4 and CD8 cells. A word on this clone: Its antigen remains unknown.

Sequences were obtained from CD4+ T cells from blood. The receptor was derived from a human donor in good health.

The DNA for the CDR3 is TGCGCCAGCAGTGAGTCGGTTCTCCCCGAGCAGTTCTTC. This sequence encodes CASSESVLPEQFF. The chain carries TRBV10-2 and TRBJ2-1; no firm D call. Trimming pared 0 bases from V and 10 bases from J, leaving 10 bases between. Germline CDR1 WSHSY, CDR2 SAAADI. The CDR3 has 13 residues.